Shown below are 20 T cell receptor beta chains from a single sample sequenced in a study of blood T cell repertoires in COVID-19. Clones were sequenced by immunoSEQ multiplex PCR, and TCRdb holds only the in-frame ones, with some missing. The table has around 300,000 clones, around nine tenths seen once. The sequenced sample was PBMCs or T cells enriched from blood (not recorded which). The receptors were gathered from a woman aged 60-75 years who had recovered from COVID-19.

The chain couples TRBV2 to TRBJ1-2; D uncertain. This CDR3 is 14 amino acids long. V was shortened by 9 bases and J by 2 bases, with 16 bases between the two germline ends. Germline V gene lookup returns CDR1 SNHLY and CDR2 FYNNEI. Here the CDR3 reads CASVGGPRNYGYTF. CDR3 in DNA: TGTGCCAGTGTTGGAGGACCCCGAAACTATGGCTACACCTTC.

In its sample, this clone was seen a few times. The J gene is TRBJ2-2, the V gene TRBV11-2; 12 bases map to TRBD1. The CDR3 extends over 17 amino acids. CDR1 SGHAT and CDR2 FQNNGV come from the germline V gene. With V trimmed by 6 bases and J by 4 bases, 9 bases remained unmatched. CDR3 residues: CASRRPGTGGPTGELFF. The CDR3 DNA sequence: TGTGCCAGCAGGCGACCCGGGACAGGGGGCCCCACCGGGGAGCTGTTTTTT.

V and J are TRBV28 and TRBJ2-2; TRBD2 might be the D (5 bases). Germline V lookup: CDR1 MDHEN, CDR2 SYDVKM. The CDR3 is 15 amino acids. V lost 5 bases and J lost 5, with 15 bases in between. The CDR3 DNA follows: TGTGCCAGCAGTCCCCATCCGGGATTTACCGGGGAGCTGTTTTTT. Its protein is CASSPHPGFTGELFF.

The chain has TRBV10-3 and TRBJ2-3; D is possibly TRBD2 (6 bases). V was clipped by 0 bases and J by 2 bases, with 9 bases between them. Looked up from germline, CDR1 is ENHRY and CDR2 is SYGVKD. CDR3 length: 15 amino acids. The CDR3 spells CAISESGGFTDTQYF. The CDR3 nucleotides are TGTGCCATCAGTGAGTCAGGAGGGTTCACAGATACGCAGTATTTT.

The chain joins TRBV15 to TRBJ1-4; D not resolved. The CDR3 consists of 15 residues. CDR1 and CDR2 from the germline V gene are LNHNV and YYDKDF (reference sequence). Trimming took off 0 bases at V and 7 bases at J, with 12 bases between the two ends. CDR3 nucleotides: TGTGCCACCAGCAGAGACAGGCAAAGACCTGAAAAACTGTTTTTT. Translating gives CATSRDRQRPEKLFF.

This chain uses TRBV28 with TRBJ1-1; D not resolved. Trimming left V 5 bases short and J 4 bases short, with 11 bases between. Germline V lookup: CDR1 MDHEN, CDR2 SYDVKM. CDR3 length equals 13 residues. CDR3 coding DNA: TGTGCCAGCAGTCCGAGGGTAGTCACTGAAGCTTTCTTT. Protein sequence: CASSPRVVTEAFF. The full variable domain, its missing parts supplied by reference TRBV28 and TRBJ1-1, is DVKVTQSSRYLVKRTGEKVFLECVQDMDHENMFWYRQDPGLGLRLIYFSYDVKMKEKGDIPEGYSVSREKKERFSLILESASTNQTSMYLCASSPRVVTEAFFGQGTRLTVV.

This sequence joins TRBV7-9 and TRBJ2-1; 8 nucleotides agree with TRBD2. Germline V gene data show CDR1 as SEHNR and CDR2 as FQNEAQ (reference sequence). CDR3 length equals 17 residues. J lost 2 bases, V lost 7 bases, and 13 bases had no gene match. The CDR3 here is CASTTPAGVSPYNEQFF. CDR3 sequence (DNA): TGTGCCAGCACCACCCCAGCGGGGGTCAGTCCCTACAATGAGCAGTTCTTC.

This chain links TRBV3-1 (or the pseudogene TRBV3-2) with TRBJ2-7, with a weak D call TRBD2 (5 bases). CDR1 is LGHDT and CDR2 is YNNKEL in the germline V gene (reference sequence). The CDR3 spans 15 residues. V was cut by 1 base and J by 5 bases, with 15 bases left in between. CDR3 protein: CASSQVTSRLNEQYF. CDR3 sequence (DNA): TGTGCCAGCAGCCAAGTAACTAGTCGTCTGAACGAGCAGTACTTC.

The chain employs TRBV25-1 and TRBJ1-1; D is unresolved. Germline V lookup: CDR1 MGHDK, CDR2 SYGVNS. The CDR3 consists of 11 residues. V lost 4 bases to trimming and J lost 4 bases, with 4 bases between them. The CDR3 DNA follows: TGTGCCAGCAGTGCCCTCACTGAAGCTTTCTTT. This gives the protein CASSALTEAFF.

The V gene is TRBV12-3 or TRBV12-4, the J gene TRBJ2-7; 7 nucleotides align to TRBD1. After removal of 6 bases from V and 1 base from J, the junction contained 3 bases not matched to a gene. The CDR3 consists of 13 residues. CDR3 DNA: TGTGCCAGCAGCCCACAGGGGTCCTACGAGCAGTACTTC. It is translated as CASSPQGSYEQYF.

The chain has TRBV27 and TRBJ1-3; no firm D call. Trimming took 5 bases from V and 0 from J, leaving 14 bases between them. The germline V gene encodes CDR1 MNHEY and CDR2 SMNVEV (reference sequence). The CDR3 length is 16 residues. The CDR3 coding sequence is TGTGCCAGCAGTCCGCCGACAAAACTCTCTGGAAACACCATATATTTT. This encodes CASSPPTKLSGNTIYF.

The chain combines TRBV4-1 with TRBJ1-5; D not resolved. Germline assignment: CDR1 MGHRA and CDR2 YSYEKL. The ends were cut back, 1 base at V and 4 bases at J, with 14 bases in the middle. The CDR3 is 16 amino acids. The CDR3 sequence: CASSQVGGEGNQPQHF. The CDR3 DNA is TGCGCCAGCAGCCAAGTTGGCGGCGAGGGAAATCAGCCCCAGCATTTT.

The V call is TRBV27, the J call TRBJ2-3; TRBD1 is a possible D gene (5 bases). CDR1 MNHEY and CDR2 SMNVEV come from the germline V gene (reference sequence). V was pared by 0 bases and J by 5 bases, with 9 bases between. There are 14 residues in the CDR3. Here the CDR3 reads CASSLSSREDTQYF. DNA for the CDR3: TGTGCCAGCAGTTTATCGAGCAGGGAAGATACGCAGTATTTT.

This clone was picked up a small number of times. The genes are TRBV7-9 and TRBJ2-7, with D perhaps TRBD1 (5 bases). This CDR3 contains 16 residues. Germline values: CDR1 SEHNR, CDR2 FQNEAQ (reference sequence). V was trimmed by 1 base and J by 5 bases, leaving 18 bases between them. CDR3 DNA sequence: TGTGCCAGCAGCTTAGTTCTGGTGGGGCAGGGCCACGAGCAGTACTTC. It encodes CASSLVLVGQGHEQYF.

The V call is TRBV20-1, the J call TRBJ1-2, with 8 bases aligning to TRBD1. V lost 6 bases and J lost 13; bases outside the gene matches: 10. The CDR3 consists of 11 residues. Germline loops: CDR1 DFQATT, CDR2 SNEGSKA (reference sequence). In DNA form, the CDR3 reads TGCAGTGCCCTGAACAGGGGGACGCCCACCTTC. This gives the protein CSALNRGTPTF.

The chain is built from TRBV30 and TRBJ1-5; 7 bases agree with TRBD1. V gave up 1 base and J gave up 3 bases; unmatched junction bases: 3. Germline V gene data show CDR1 as GTSNPN and CDR2 as SVGIG (reference sequence). CDR3 length: 14 amino acids. The CDR3 region is CAWSGGQTNQPQHF. CDR3 coding DNA: TGTGCCTGGAGTGGGGGACAGACCAATCAGCCCCAGCATTTT.

This clone occurred a few times. The gene calls are TRBV7-2 and TRBJ1-2; 7 bases are a match to TRBD1. The germline V gene has CDR1 SGHTA and CDR2 FQGNSA. The CDR3 loop spans 16 amino acids. V was clipped by 5 bases and J by 3 bases; unmatched bases: 12. The CDR3, as DNA: TGTGCCAGCAGCAAAGACGCCAACCAGGGGGACTATGGCTACACCTTC. This codes for CASSKDANQGDYGYTF.

This chain links TRBV20-1 with TRBJ1-4; D remains unclear. The V end lost 6 bases, the J end lost 4 bases, and 6 bases lay between the germline ends. The germline CDR1 and CDR2 sequences are DFQATT and SNEGSKA (reference sequence). The CDR3 is 11 amino acids. The CDR3 DNA follows: TGCAGTGCGGCGGGTAATGAAAAACTGTTTTTT. This translates into CSAAGNEKLFF.

The chain is built from TRBV28 and TRBJ2-7, with D possibly TRBD2 on 5 matching bases. CDR1 is MDHEN, CDR2 SYDVKM, per germline. CDR3 length equals 12 residues. Trimming removed 10 bases at V and 6 bases at J, with 16 bases between. The CDR3 nucleotides read TGTGCCACTGGTCCGCTGAGGGCCGAGCAGTACTTC. This encodes CATGPLRAEQYF.

This clone was detected a few times. This specimen includes other DNA sequences encoding the same CDR3. This chain links TRBV6-5 with TRBJ2-1; 10 bases match TRBD1. The CDR3 spans 15 residues. Germline CDR1 MNHEY, CDR2 SVGAGI. V lost 2 bases and J lost 6; bases outside the gene matches: 4. CDR3 loop: CASSYPGTGVNEQFF. The DNA for the CDR3 is TGTGCCAGCAGTTACCCCGGGACAGGGGTCAATGAGCAGTTCTTC.